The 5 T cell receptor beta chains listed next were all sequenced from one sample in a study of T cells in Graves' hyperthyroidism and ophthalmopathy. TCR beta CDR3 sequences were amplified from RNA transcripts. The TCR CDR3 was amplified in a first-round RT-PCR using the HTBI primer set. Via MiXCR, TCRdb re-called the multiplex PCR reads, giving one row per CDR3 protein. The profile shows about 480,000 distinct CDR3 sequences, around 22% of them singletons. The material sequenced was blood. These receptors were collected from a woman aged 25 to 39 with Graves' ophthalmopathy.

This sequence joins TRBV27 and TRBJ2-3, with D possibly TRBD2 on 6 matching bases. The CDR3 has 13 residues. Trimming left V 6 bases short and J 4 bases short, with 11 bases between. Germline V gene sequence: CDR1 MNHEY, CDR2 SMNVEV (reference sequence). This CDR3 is CASRGLPSDTQYF. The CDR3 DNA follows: TGTGCCAGCAGGGGACTCCCGTCAGATACGCAGTATTTT.

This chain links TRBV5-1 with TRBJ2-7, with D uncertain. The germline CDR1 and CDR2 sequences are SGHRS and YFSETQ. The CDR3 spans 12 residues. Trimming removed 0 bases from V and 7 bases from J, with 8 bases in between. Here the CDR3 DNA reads TGCGCCAGCAGCTTGGAGTTCGGGGAGCAGTACTTC. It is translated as CASSLEFGEQYF.

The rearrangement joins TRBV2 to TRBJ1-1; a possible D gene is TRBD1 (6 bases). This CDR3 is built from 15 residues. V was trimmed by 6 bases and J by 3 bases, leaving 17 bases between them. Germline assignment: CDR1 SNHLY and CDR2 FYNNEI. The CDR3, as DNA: TGTGCCAGCAGACCCTTAGGTGAGGGGGACACTGAAGCTTTCTTT. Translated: CASRPLGEGDTEAFF. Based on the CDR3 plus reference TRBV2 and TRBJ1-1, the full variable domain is EPEVTQTPSHQVTQMGQEVILRCVPISNHLYFYWYRQILGQKVEFLVSFYNNEISEKSEIFDDQFSVERPDGSNFTLKIRSTKLEDSAMYFCASRPLGEGDTEAFFGQGTRLTVV.

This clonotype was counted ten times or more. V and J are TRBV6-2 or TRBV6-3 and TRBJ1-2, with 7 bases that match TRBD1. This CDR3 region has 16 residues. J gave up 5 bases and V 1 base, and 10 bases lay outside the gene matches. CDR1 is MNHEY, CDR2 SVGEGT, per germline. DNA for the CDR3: TGTGCCAGCAGTTACTGGATCGACAGGGCACATTATGGCTACACCTTC. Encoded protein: CASSYWIDRAHYGYTF.

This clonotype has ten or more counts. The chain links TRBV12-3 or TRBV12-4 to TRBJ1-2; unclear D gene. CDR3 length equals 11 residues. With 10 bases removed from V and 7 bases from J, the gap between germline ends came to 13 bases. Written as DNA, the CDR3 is TGTGCCATCCAAGACGGAGGTGGCTACACCTTC. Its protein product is CAIQDGGGYTF.